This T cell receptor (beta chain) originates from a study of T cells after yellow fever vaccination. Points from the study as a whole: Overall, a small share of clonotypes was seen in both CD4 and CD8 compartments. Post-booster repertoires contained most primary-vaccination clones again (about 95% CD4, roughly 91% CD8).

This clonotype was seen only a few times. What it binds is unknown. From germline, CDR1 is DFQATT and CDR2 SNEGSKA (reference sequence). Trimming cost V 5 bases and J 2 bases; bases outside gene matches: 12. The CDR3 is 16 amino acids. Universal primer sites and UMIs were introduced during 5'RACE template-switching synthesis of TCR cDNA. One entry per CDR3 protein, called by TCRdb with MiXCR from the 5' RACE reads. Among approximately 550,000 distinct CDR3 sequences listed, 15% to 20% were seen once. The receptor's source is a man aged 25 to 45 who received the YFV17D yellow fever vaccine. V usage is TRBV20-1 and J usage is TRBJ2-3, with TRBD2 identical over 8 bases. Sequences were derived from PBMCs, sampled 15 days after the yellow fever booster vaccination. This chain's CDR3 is CSAFLAGFSSTDTQYF. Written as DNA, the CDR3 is TGCAGTGCTTTTTTAGCGGGGTTTTCCTCCACAGATACGCAGTATTTT.